This T cell receptor beta chain comes out of a study of response to subunit inactivated influenza vaccine. Study observations and caveats: Few new T cells, the authors suggested, are recruited by each seasonal influenza vaccination.

Germline CDR1 and CDR2: ENHRY and SYGVKD. The CDR3 contains 14 residues. Trimming removed 2 bases at V and 0 bases at J, with 7 bases between. As to this clonotype: Antigen: not known.

In TCRdb, the RT-PCR reads were re-called with MiXCR into one record per CDR3 protein. The sample yields roughly 760,000 distinct CDR3 sequences, 21% seen once. The chain links TRBV10-3 to TRBJ1-1, with D unclear. The TCR originated in a man aged 50 to 60 who received an inactivated influenza vaccine. Source: PBMCs from blood, taken around 5 days after vaccination. The CDR3 sequence is CAISERTMNTEAFF. In DNA form, the CDR3 reads TGTGCCATCAGTGAGCGAACCATGAACACTGAAGCTTTCTTT.